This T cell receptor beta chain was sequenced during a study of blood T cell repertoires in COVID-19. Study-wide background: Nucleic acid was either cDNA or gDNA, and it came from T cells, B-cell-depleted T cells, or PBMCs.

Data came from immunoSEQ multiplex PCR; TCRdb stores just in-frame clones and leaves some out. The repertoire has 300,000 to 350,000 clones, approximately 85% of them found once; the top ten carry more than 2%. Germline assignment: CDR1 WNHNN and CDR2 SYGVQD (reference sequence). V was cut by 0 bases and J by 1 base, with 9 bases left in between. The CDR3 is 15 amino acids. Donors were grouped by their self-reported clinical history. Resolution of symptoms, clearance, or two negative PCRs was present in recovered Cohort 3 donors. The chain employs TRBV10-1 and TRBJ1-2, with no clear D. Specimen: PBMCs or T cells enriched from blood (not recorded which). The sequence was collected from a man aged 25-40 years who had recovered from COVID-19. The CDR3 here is CASSESSGYNYGYTF. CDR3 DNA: TGCGCCAGCAGTGAGTCGAGCGGCTATAACTATGGCTACACCTTC.